These 22 T cell receptor beta chains originate from one sample sequenced in a study of a mutant IDH1 vaccine in newly diagnosed glioma. The data were produced by immunoSEQ multiplex PCR, yet TCRdb's version contains in-frame clones alone and is incomplete. The sample consists of about 96,000 clones, over 75% of them appearing once. Time point reported: baseline, week 1 (first vaccination visit). As to treatment: pre-vaccination baseline after standard-of-care therapy. Sequenced material: PBMCs, taken from a glioma patient treated with radiotherapy, temozolomide or both. Receptor source: a man aged 40-50 years with glioma.

The V call is TRBV30, the J call TRBJ2-3; 9 nucleotides agree with TRBD1. The CDR3 has 14 residues. The germline CDR1 and CDR2 sequences are GTSNPN and SVGIG (reference sequence). The V segment lost 2 bases and the J segment 4 bases; nucleotides outside the gene matches: 4. Written as DNA, the CDR3 is TGTGCCTGGAGTTGGGACAGGGCGGCAGATACGCAGTATTTT. This codes for CAWSWDRAADTQYF.

This clone appeared a few times. Other DNA sequences within the sample encode an identical CDR3. CDR3 sequence: CASSINRGNTEAFF. Written as DNA, the CDR3 is TGTGCCAGTAGTATCAACAGGGGGAACACTGAAGCTTTCTTT. The chain uses TRBV19 and TRBJ1-1; 7 bases agree with TRBD1. The CDR3 loop spans 14 amino acids. Germline V gene sequence: CDR1 LNHDA, CDR2 SQIVND (reference sequence). Germline trimming cut 3 bases from V and 1 base from J; bases unmatched to any gene: 2.

The V call is TRBV25-1, the J call TRBJ2-5; perhaps TRBD2 as D (7 bases). The CDR3 totals 13 residues. Per the germline V gene, CDR1 is MGHDK and CDR2 is SYGVNS. CDR3 loop: CKFWGGKQETQYF. The CDR3 DNA is TGTAAGTTTTGGGGGGGCAAGCAAGAGACCCAGTACTTC.

With regard to this clone: Being one base from a much bigger clone, this may be a read error. The chain recombines TRBV7-3 with TRBJ2-7, with no clear D. Looked up from germline, CDR1 is SGHTA and CDR2 is FQGTGA. The CDR3 extends over 13 amino acids. Trimming took 2 bases from V and 1 from J, leaving 6 bases between them. CDR3 amino acids: CASSLGVSYEQYF. The CDR3 DNA reads as TGTGCCAGCAGCTTAGGGGTGTCCTACGAGCAGTACTTC.

This chain uses TRBV4-3 with TRBJ2-1; 9 bases map to TRBD2. This CDR3 contains 18 residues. Germline values: CDR1 LGHNA, CDR2 YSLEER. V lost 0 bases to trimming and J lost 1 base; unmatched junction nucleotides: 7. CDR3 coding DNA: TGCGCCAGCAGCCAAGATTATAGCGGGAGTAGGTCCTACAATGAGCAGTTCTTC. Protein sequence: CASSQDYSGSRSYNEQFF.

This chain uses TRBV19 with TRBJ2-1; 11 nucleotides match TRBD2. Trimming cost V 7 bases and J 4 bases; bases outside gene matches: 6. Per germline, CDR1 LNHDA and CDR2 SQIVND (reference sequence). The CDR3 has 15 amino acids. Here the CDR3 reads CASTRTSGHYNEQFF. CDR3 in DNA: TGTGCCAGTACCAGGACTAGCGGGCATTACAATGAGCAGTTCTTC. The full variable domain, in which reference TRBV19 and TRBJ2-1 provide the parts outside the CDR3, is DGGITQSPKYLFRKEGQNVTLSCEQNLNHDAMYWYRQDPGQGLRLIYYSQIVNDFQKGDIAEGYSVSREKKESFPLTVTSAQKNPTAFYLCASTRTSGHYNEQFFGPGTRLTVL.

V usage is TRBV4-2 and J usage is TRBJ2-3; D might be TRBD2 (7 bases). V lost 2 bases to trimming and J lost 2 bases, with 17 bases between them. Per germline, CDR1 LGHNA and CDR2 YNFKEQ. The CDR3 runs 17 residues. This CDR3 is CASSQSAAGANTDTQYF. The CDR3 DNA reads TGTGCCAGCAGCCAATCGGCGGCGGGGGCCAACACAGATACGCAGTATTTT.

This clone was counted once. The V and J genes are TRBV5-5 and TRBJ2-5, with 9 bases matching TRBD1. Germline V gene data show CDR1 as SGHKS and CDR2 as YYEKEE (reference sequence). The V and J ends lost 2 bases and 5 bases, in that order; junction bases with no gene match: 7. The CDR3 length is 15 residues. CDR3 residues: CASSLTGGDLETQYF. The CDR3 DNA sequence: TGTGCCAGCAGCTTAACAGGGGGCGATTTGGAGACCCAGTACTTC.

V usage is TRBV29-1 and J usage is TRBJ1-1; no clear D. This CDR3 is 11 amino acids long. Trimming took 1 base from V and 7 from J, leaving 7 bases between them. CDR1 and CDR2 (germline): SQVTM, ANQGSEA. CDR3 amino acids: CSVEVVFEAFF. The DNA of the CDR3 is TGCAGCGTTGAAGTGGTCTTTGAAGCTTTCTTT.

The rearrangement joins TRBV30 to TRBJ2-7; perhaps TRBD1 as D (6 bases). CDR1 GTSNPN and CDR2 SVGIG come from the germline V gene (reference sequence). V was clipped by 1 base and J by 0 bases, with 10 bases between them. CDR3 length equals 14 residues. This CDR3 reads CAWSADSSSYEQYF. The DNA for the CDR3 is TGTGCCTGGAGTGCGGACAGTAGCTCCTACGAGCAGTACTTC.

This chain joins TRBV6-6 and TRBJ2-1, with D perhaps TRBD1 (7 bases). This CDR3 contains 12 residues. V shed 4 bases and J shed 7 bases, with 8 bases lying between them. Germline V gives CDR1 MNHNY, CDR2 SVGAGI (reference sequence). In DNA, the CDR3 is TGTGCCAGCAGTTCAGGGGGGAATGAGCAGTTCTTC. Translation gives CASSSGGNEQFF.

The rearrangement uses TRBV19 and TRBJ2-7; maybe TRBD2 (5 bases). The V gene's germline CDR1 is LNHDA and CDR2 SQIVND (reference sequence). With 3 bases removed from V and 2 bases from J, the gap between germline ends came to 11 bases. The length of the CDR3 is 14 residues. Here the CDR3 reads CASSISGVAYEQYF. CDR3 in DNA: TGTGCCAGTAGTATTTCCGGGGTAGCCTACGAGCAGTACTTC.

V gene TRBV11-2 combines with J gene TRBJ1-2, with D perhaps matching TRBD1 (5 bases). Germline CDR1 reads SGHAT; CDR2 reads FQNNGV. The CDR3 runs 16 residues. V was clipped by 1 base and J by 4 bases, with 16 bases between them. The CDR3 here is CASSLALSGASYGYTF. Here the CDR3 DNA reads TGTGCCAGCAGCTTAGCTCTTTCCGGGGCCAGCTATGGCTACACCTTC.

J is TRBJ1-5 and V is TRBV5-1; perhaps TRBD1 as D (6 bases). This CDR3 spans 13 amino acids. Germline V lookup: CDR1 SGHRS, CDR2 YFSETQ. Trimming removed 9 bases from V and 2 bases from J, with 12 bases in between. The CDR3 coding sequence is TGCGCCACCAGGGGCTTACGCAATCAGCCCCAGCATTTT. This codes for CATRGLRNQPQHF.

The V gene is TRBV10-3, the J gene TRBJ1-3; no definite D call. This CDR3 comprises 12 residues. Germline CDR1 is ENHRY and CDR2 is SYGVKD. V lost 8 bases and J lost 2, with 7 bases in between. The CDR3 region has the DNA TGTGCCATCGAGGCAGCTGGAAACACCATATATTTT. This encodes CAIEAAGNTIYF.

This clone was seen a handful of times. The genes are TRBV19 and TRBJ1-1, with D possibly TRBD1 on 5 matching bases. This CDR3 has 14 amino acids. Trimming stripped 6 bases from V and 6 bases from J, with 17 bases between. Germline lookup yields CDR1 LNHDA and CDR2 SQIVND (reference sequence). CDR3 nucleotide sequence: TGTGCCAGTAGCCGAATGATAGGGGAGGCTGAAGCTTTCTTT. Protein: CASSRMIGEAEAFF.

The CDR3 sequence: CASSKAPSQDGWAQPQHF. The CDR3 coding sequence is TGTGCCAGCAGCAAAGCCCCGAGTCAGGACGGCTGGGCTCAGCCCCAGCATTTT. This chain joins TRBV21-1 and TRBJ1-5. TRBV21-1 is listed as a pseudogene. The CDR3 extends over 18 amino acids.

This chain joins TRBV23-1 and TRBJ1-5; 7 positions agree with TRBD1. TRBV23-1 is reported as an ORF; its role is uncertain. The CDR3 totals 14 residues. Losses at the gene ends were 9 bases for V and 9 bases for J; bases not matched to a gene: 14. CDR3 DNA sequence: TGCGCCAGGGAGGGACAGCGCTCTCGACTGCCCCAGCATTTT. Encoded protein: CAREGQRSRLPQHF.

The rearrangement joins TRBV7-6 to TRBJ1-5; TRBD1 matches at 8 bases. The CDR3 extends over 16 amino acids. The junction had 8 bases not matched to a gene; V was cut back by 5 bases and J by 2 bases. The V gene's germline CDR1 is SGHVS and CDR2 FNYEAQ. The CDR3 region has the DNA TGTGCCAGCAGCCAAGGACAGGGAAAGGGCAATCAGCCCCAGCATTTT. Its translation: CASSQGQGKGNQPQHF.

In its sample, this clone was seen a few times. The genes are TRBV19 and TRBJ1-5, with D perhaps TRBD1 (5 bases). The CDR3 runs 15 residues. CDR1 and CDR2 (germline): LNHDA, SQIVND (reference sequence). Trimming shortened V by 4 bases and J by 3 bases, and 13 bases separated the two germline ends. CDR3 sequence: CASSTRDGSNQPQHF. The CDR3 bases are TGTGCCAGTAGTACCCGGGACGGATCCAATCAGCCCCAGCATTTT.

The CDR3 DNA is TGTGCCAGCAGTCCCGGACTTACAGATACGCAGTATTTT. Amino acid sequence: CASSPGLTDTQYF. V gene TRBV27 combines with J gene TRBJ2-3; tentative D call: TRBD2 (5 bases). Germline CDR1 reads MNHEY; CDR2 reads SMNVEV (reference sequence). The CDR3 spans 13 residues. V was trimmed by 5 bases and J by 3 bases, leaving 9 bases between them.

The chain recombines TRBV6-5 with TRBJ2-7; D remains unclear. The V gene lost 0 bases and the J gene lost 0 bases, with 12 bases spanning the gap. The CDR3 has 16 residues. Germline CDR1 and CDR2: MNHEY and SVGAGI. Here the CDR3 DNA reads TGTGCCAGCAGTTACTCGAGGACCGGTCACTCCTACGAGCAGTACTTC. Translation: CASSYSRTGHSYEQYF.